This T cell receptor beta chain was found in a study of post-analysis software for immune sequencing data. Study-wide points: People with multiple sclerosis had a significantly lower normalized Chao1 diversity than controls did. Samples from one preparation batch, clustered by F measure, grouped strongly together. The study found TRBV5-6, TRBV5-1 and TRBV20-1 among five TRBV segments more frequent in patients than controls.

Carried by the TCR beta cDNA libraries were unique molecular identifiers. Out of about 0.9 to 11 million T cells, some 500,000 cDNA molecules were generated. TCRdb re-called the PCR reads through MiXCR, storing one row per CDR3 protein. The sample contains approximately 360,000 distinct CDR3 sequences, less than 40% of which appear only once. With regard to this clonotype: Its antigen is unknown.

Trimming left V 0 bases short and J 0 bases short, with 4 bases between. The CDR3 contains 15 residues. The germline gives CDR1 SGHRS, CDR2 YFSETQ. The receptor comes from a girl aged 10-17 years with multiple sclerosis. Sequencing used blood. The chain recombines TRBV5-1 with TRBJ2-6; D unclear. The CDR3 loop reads CASSLVISGANVLTF. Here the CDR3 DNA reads TGCGCCAGCAGCTTGGTTATCTCTGGGGCCAACGTCCTGACTTTC.